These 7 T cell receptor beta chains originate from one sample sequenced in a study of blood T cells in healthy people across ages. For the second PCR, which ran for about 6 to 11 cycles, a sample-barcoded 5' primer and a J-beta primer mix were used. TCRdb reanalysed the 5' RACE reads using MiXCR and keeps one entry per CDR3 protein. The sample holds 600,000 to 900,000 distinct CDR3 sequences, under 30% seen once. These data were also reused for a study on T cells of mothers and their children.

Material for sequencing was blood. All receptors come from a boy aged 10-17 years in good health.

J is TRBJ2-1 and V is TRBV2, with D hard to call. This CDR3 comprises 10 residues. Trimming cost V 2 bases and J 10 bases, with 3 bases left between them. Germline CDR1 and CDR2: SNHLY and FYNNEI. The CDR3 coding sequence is TGTGCCAGCAGTGAATTAGAGCAGTTCTTC. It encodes CASSELEQFF. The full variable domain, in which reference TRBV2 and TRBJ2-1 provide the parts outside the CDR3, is EPEVTQTPSHQVTQMGQEVILRCVPISNHLYFYWYRQILGQKVEFLVSFYNNEISEKSEIFDDQFSVERPDGSNFTLKIRSTKLEDSAMYFCASSELEQFFGPGTRLTVL.

Written as DNA, the CDR3 is TGTGCCAGCAGCGTAAGGAATGAGCAGTACTTC. Translating gives CASSVRNEQYF. This sequence joins TRBV7-9 and TRBJ2-7, with D uncertain. This CDR3 has 11 amino acids. The germline V and J ends were trimmed by 5 bases and 7 bases, with 9 bases remaining between them. The germline V gene has CDR1 SEHNR and CDR2 FQNEAQ (reference sequence).

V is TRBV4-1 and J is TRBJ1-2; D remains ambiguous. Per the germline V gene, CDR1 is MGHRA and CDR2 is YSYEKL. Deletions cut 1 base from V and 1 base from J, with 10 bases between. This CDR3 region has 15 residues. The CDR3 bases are TGCGCCAGCAGCCAAGCGGGCCAGCTTAACTATGGCTACACCTTC. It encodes CASSQAGQLNYGYTF.

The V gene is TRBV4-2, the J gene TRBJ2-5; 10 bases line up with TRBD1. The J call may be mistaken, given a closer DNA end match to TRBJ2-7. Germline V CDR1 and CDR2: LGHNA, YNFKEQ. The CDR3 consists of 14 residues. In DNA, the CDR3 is TGTGCCAGCAGCCTGGACAGGGGGAGTGGCGAGCAGTACTTC. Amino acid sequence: CASSLDRGSGEQYF.

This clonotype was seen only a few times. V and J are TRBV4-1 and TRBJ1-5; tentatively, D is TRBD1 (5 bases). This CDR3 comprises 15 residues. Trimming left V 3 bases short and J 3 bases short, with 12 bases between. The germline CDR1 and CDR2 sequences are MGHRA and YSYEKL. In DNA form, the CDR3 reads TGCGCCAGCAGCCAGGCGGGACGCCTCAATCAGCCCCAGCATTTT. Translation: CASSQAGRLNQPQHF.

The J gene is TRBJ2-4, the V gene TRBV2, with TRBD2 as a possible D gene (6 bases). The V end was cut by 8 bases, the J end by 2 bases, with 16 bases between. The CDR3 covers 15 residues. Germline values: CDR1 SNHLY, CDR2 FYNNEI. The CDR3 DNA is TGTGCCAGCGCGCGGGGCAGCGAGTCCAAAAACATTCAGTACTTC. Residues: CASARGSESKNIQYF.

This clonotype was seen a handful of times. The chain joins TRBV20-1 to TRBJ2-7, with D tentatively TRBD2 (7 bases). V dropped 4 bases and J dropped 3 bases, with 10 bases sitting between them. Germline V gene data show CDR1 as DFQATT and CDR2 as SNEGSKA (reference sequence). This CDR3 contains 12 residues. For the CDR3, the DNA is TGCAGTGCTACGAGGGGGGGCTACGAGCAGTACTTC. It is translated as CSATRGGYEQYF.